Shown below are 32 T cell receptor beta chains from a single sample sequenced in a study of early T cells in non-severe SARS-CoV-2 infection. TCRdb redid the calling of the 5' RACE reads with MiXCR, one entry per CDR3 protein. The data contain tens of thousands of distinct CDR3 sequences, roughly 12% of them seen just once; the ten biggest clones take up 3.5% to 5%. The sample in question was whole blood, obtained at baseline. These receptors all stem from an adult who was a healthcare worker with PCR-confirmed SARS-CoV-2 infection or an uninfected control (not recorded which).

This clonotype was counted many times. This CDR3 is CASSPRGAREQYF. In DNA, the CDR3 is TGTGCCAGCAGCCCTCGGGGGGCGAGGGAGCAGTACTTC. The V and J genes are TRBV28 and TRBJ2-7; a possible D gene is TRBD2 (7 bases). The CDR3 has 13 amino acids. CDR1 and CDR2 (germline): MDHEN, SYDVKM. V shed 6 bases and J shed 7 bases, with 16 bases lying between them. Drawing the rest from reference TRBV28 and TRBJ2-7, the complete variable domain is DVKVTQSSRYLVKRTGEKVFLECVQDMDHENMFWYRQDPGLGLRLIYFSYDVKMKEKGDIPEGYSVSREKKERFSLILESASTNQTSMYLCASSPRGAREQYFGPGTRLTVT.

This clonotype was observed a few times. V usage is TRBV7-8 and J usage is TRBJ1-4, with a weak D call TRBD1 (6 bases). Trimming stripped 0 bases from V and 7 bases from J, with 15 bases between. The CDR3 has 16 residues. Germline lookup yields CDR1 SGHVS and CDR2 FQNEAQ. CDR3 loop: CASSLAMTGFIEKLFF. In DNA form, the CDR3 reads TGTGCCAGCAGCTTAGCGATGACAGGCTTTATTGAAAAACTGTTTTTT.

This clonotype was seen only a few times. The DNA for the CDR3 is TGCAGCGTTGCCCCCCCCGGGACAGGCATCTACAATGAGCAGTTCTTC. This translates into CSVAPPGTGIYNEQFF. This chain links TRBV29-1 with TRBJ2-1; 8 bases fit TRBD1. The CDR3 sequence is 16 residues long. CDR1 is SQVTM, CDR2 ANQGSEA, per germline. Trimming cost V 4 bases and J 3 bases; bases outside gene matches: 11.

This chain joins TRBV19 and TRBJ1-2; no clear D gene. The CDR3 runs 11 residues. From germline, CDR1 is LNHDA and CDR2 SQIVND (reference sequence). V was trimmed by 4 bases and J by 8 bases, leaving 8 bases between them. The CDR3 nucleotides are TGTGCCAGTAGTAGCCCCGGGGGCTACACCTTC. Protein product: CASSSPGGYTF.

The gene calls are TRBV6-2 or TRBV6-3 and TRBJ2-5; 7 bases fit TRBD1. The CDR3 runs 14 residues. V gave up 6 bases and J gave up 6 bases; unmatched junction bases: 10. Germline CDR1 and CDR2: MNHEY and SVGEGT. CDR3 loop: CASRKPGQSKTQYF. DNA for the CDR3: TGTGCCAGCAGAAAACCGGGACAGTCCAAGACCCAGTACTTC.

This rearrangement joins TRBV20-1 to TRBJ2-3; TRBD1 might be the D (5 bases). Germline assignment: CDR1 DFQATT and CDR2 SNEGSKA (reference sequence). Trimming removed 0 bases at V and 4 bases at J, with 14 bases between. CDR3 size: 15 residues. The CDR3 is CSARDGQGRADTQYF. The DNA of the CDR3 is TGCAGTGCTAGAGATGGGCAGGGAAGGGCAGATACGCAGTATTTT.

This clonotype was counted at least ten times. This sequence joins TRBV7-3 and TRBJ1-2, with TRBD1 identical over 8 bases. CDR1 and CDR2 from the germline V gene are SGHTA and FQGTGA. The CDR3 loop spans 21 amino acids. V lost 1 base to trimming and J lost 0 bases; unmatched junction nucleotides: 19. CDR3 in amino acids: CASSLRPISGTGVPSNYGYTF. The CDR3 DNA reads TGTGCCAGCAGCTTAAGGCCGATCTCCGGGACAGGCGTGCCCTCTAACTATGGCTACACCTTC.

The chain combines TRBV5-6 with TRBJ2-6, with 7 bases matching TRBD2. Germline-derived CDR1 and CDR2 are SGHDT and YYEEEE. After removal of 0 bases from V and 0 bases from J, the junction contained 9 bases not matched to a gene. CDR3 length: 19 amino acids. In nucleotides, the CDR3 is TGTGCCAGCAGCTTGGCCCGCGGGGGTACACTCTCTGGGGCCAACGTCCTGACTTTC. Translation gives CASSLARGGTLSGANVLTF.

This clonotype occurred a few times. This sequence joins TRBV24-1 and TRBJ2-1; possibly TRBD2 for D (6 bases). The CDR3 totals 15 residues. V lost 6 bases to trimming and J lost 6 bases, with 17 bases between them. Looked up from germline, CDR1 is KGHDR and CDR2 is SFDVKD. The CDR3 reads CATSPPGLRSNEQFF. In nucleotides, the CDR3 is TGTGCCACCAGTCCTCCGGGACTCCGGTCCAATGAGCAGTTCTTC.

Details on this clonotype: A much larger clone lies a single base off, so this may be a read error. No conserved phenylalanine or tryptophan is present at the end of the CDR3, so a read error is the likely explanation. The rearrangement joins TRBV5-5 to TRBJ1-1; maybe TRBD1 (6 bases). Germline CDR1 SGHKS, CDR2 YYEKEE (reference sequence). V was pared by 7 bases and J by 5 bases, with 15 bases between. The CDR3 extends over 13 amino acids. The DNA for the CDR3 is TGTGCCAGCCTCGAGGGGGTCCTAACTGAAGCTTTCTCT. It encodes CASLEGVLTEAFS.

This clonotype was counted many times. The chain recombines TRBV7-9 with TRBJ1-2; 7 bases line up with TRBD1. There are 16 residues in the CDR3. The germline V gene has CDR1 SEHNR and CDR2 FQNEAQ (reference sequence). V shed 5 bases and J 2 bases; nucleotides not matched to a gene: 11. CDR3 DNA: TGTGCCAGCAGCCAGGACGGGACAGCGAGGAACTATGGCTACACCTTC. Its protein is CASSQDGTARNYGYTF.

The V gene is TRBV5-6, the J gene TRBJ2-7; TRBD2 agrees at 7 bases. The J segment lost 2 bases and the V segment lost 0 bases, leaving 11 bases of the junction unmatched. Germline assignment: CDR1 SGHDT and CDR2 YYEEEE. This CDR3 comprises 17 residues. As DNA, the CDR3 is TGTGCCAGCAGCTTGGGACAGCCGGGGGGTTTACCCTACGAGCAGTACTTC. The encoded protein is CASSLGQPGGLPYEQYF.

J is TRBJ1-4 and V is TRBV9; D is unresolved. Germline CDR1 and CDR2: SGDLS and YYNGEE. The ends were cut back, 1 base at V and 0 bases at J, with 10 bases in the middle. The length of the CDR3 is 16 residues. The CDR3 protein is CASSVSADPTNEKLFF. The CDR3 nucleotides are TGTGCCAGCAGCGTATCGGCGGACCCAACTAATGAAAAACTGTTTTTT.

The chain joins TRBV6-1 to TRBJ1-1; D is uncertain. The V end lost 6 bases, the J end lost 2 bases, and 13 bases lay between the germline ends. The CDR3 covers 14 residues. Germline loops: CDR1 MNHNS, CDR2 SASEGT. The CDR3 region has the DNA TGTGCCAGCAGGGAACGGGCCAGTAACACTGAAGCTTTCTTT. Translated, it gives CASRERASNTEAFF.

This clonotype was found a few times. The V gene is TRBV28, the J gene TRBJ1-6; 7 positions agree with TRBD1. CDR3 size: 16 residues. The germline CDR1 and CDR2 sequences are MDHEN and SYDVKM. V lost 4 bases to trimming and J lost 10 bases; unmatched junction nucleotides: 13. The CDR3 bases are TGTGCCAGCAGTTCGCCAGAGTACAACAGGGGATCACCCCTCCACTTT. Translated, it gives CASSSPEYNRGSPLHF.

The chain has TRBV18 and TRBJ2-2, with unresolved D. The CDR3 covers 14 residues. Germline values: CDR1 KGHSH, CDR2 LQKENI. Trimming took off 2 bases at V and 4 bases at J, with 8 bases between the two ends. Here the CDR3 DNA reads TGTGCCAGCTCACCATACCCGGCCACCGGGGAGCTGTTTTTT. It encodes CASSPYPATGELFF.

The V and J genes are TRBV2 and TRBJ2-1; D remains unclear. This CDR3 comprises 15 residues. The germline CDR1 and CDR2 sequences are SNHLY and FYNNEI. V was clipped by 7 bases and J by 10 bases, with 23 bases between them. CDR3: CASTSRVETAKEQFF. The CDR3 bases are TGTGCCAGCACCTCTCGGGTAGAGACGGCCAAGGAGCAGTTCTTC.

A single count supports this clonotype. The chain employs TRBV28 and TRBJ2-3; 12 positions agree with TRBD2. Unmatched junction bases numbered 5, after V lost 5 bases and J lost 2 bases. The CDR3 covers 16 residues. Germline V gives CDR1 MDHEN, CDR2 SYDVKM. The CDR3 DNA reads as TGTGCCAGCAGTCTCGGGACTAGCGGGTTCACAGATACGCAGTATTTT. This translates into CASSLGTSGFTDTQYF.

This clonotype was counted ten times or more. CDR3 residues: CATGTGGNQPQHF. DNA of the CDR3: TGTGCCACAGGGACAGGGGGCAATCAGCCCCAGCATTTT. The V gene is TRBV10-3, the J gene TRBJ1-5, with 10 nucleotides matching TRBD1. This CDR3 is built from 13 residues. Trimming took 10 bases from V and 2 from J; bases not matched to a gene: 2. Germline CDR1 is ENHRY and CDR2 is SYGVKD.

This chain links TRBV7-9 with TRBJ2-1, with D perhaps being TRBD1 or TRBD2 (6 bases each). The germline V gene encodes CDR1 SEHNR and CDR2 FQNEAQ (reference sequence). The CDR3 sequence is 15 residues long. V was shortened by 4 bases and J by 2 bases, with 12 bases between the two germline ends. CDR3 nucleotides: TGTGCCAGCAGCTCCGCGGGACATGCCTACAATGAGCAGTTCTTC. Protein: CASSSAGHAYNEQFF.

This clonotype was seen more than once but under ten times. The chain has TRBV12-3 or TRBV12-4 and TRBJ1-1; no clear D gene. This CDR3 comprises 13 residues. Trimming stripped 4 bases from V and 6 bases from J, with 12 bases between. Here the CDR3 reads CASSWSLRAEAFF. DNA for the CDR3: TGTGCCAGCAGTTGGAGCCTGAGGGCTGAAGCTTTCTTT.

This clonotype was observed many times. V gene TRBV25-1 combines with J gene TRBJ2-7, with TRBD1 matching over 10 bases. Germline V gives CDR1 MGHDK, CDR2 SYGVNS. The CDR3 extends over 14 amino acids. J gave up 3 bases and V 5 bases, and 4 bases lay outside the gene matches. The CDR3 region is CASSRQGAVYEQYF. In DNA form, the CDR3 reads TGTGCCAGCAGTAGACAGGGGGCTGTCTACGAGCAGTACTTC.

The V and J genes are TRBV18 and TRBJ2-7; 8 bases agree with TRBD1. The V and J ends lost 3 bases and 5 bases, in that order; junction bases with no gene match: 6. This CDR3 contains 14 residues. Germline CDR1 reads KGHSH; CDR2 reads LQKENI. This CDR3 is CASSPDRGQHEQYF. The CDR3 DNA reads as TGTGCCAGCTCACCCGACAGGGGTCAACACGAGCAGTACTTC. Full variable domain (missing parts from reference TRBV18 and TRBJ2-7): NAGVMQNPRHLVRRRGQEARLRCSPMKGHSHVYWYRQLPEEGLKFMVYLQKENIIDESGMPKERFSAEFPKEGPSILRIQQVVRGDSAAYFCASSPDRGQHEQYFGPGTRLTVT.

This clonotype was seen a few times. The V and J genes are TRBV10-2 and TRBJ2-5; D unresolved. Per the germline V gene, CDR1 is WSHSY and CDR2 is SAAADI. V dropped 0 bases and J dropped 7 bases, with 15 bases sitting between them. The CDR3 has 15 amino acids. CDR3 nucleotide sequence: TGCGCCAGCAGTGAGTCGCGGCCGCCGATGGGGACCCAGTACTTC. Protein product: CASSESRPPMGTQYF.

This clonotype was seen a handful of times. The J gene is TRBJ2-7, the V gene TRBV28, with D uncertain. The CDR3 loop spans 15 amino acids. V was pared by 2 bases and J by 0 bases, with 11 bases between. CDR1 MDHEN and CDR2 SYDVKM come from the germline V gene. This CDR3 reads CASSLRREHSYEQYF. The CDR3, as DNA: TGTGCCAGCAGTTTACGGAGAGAACACTCCTACGAGCAGTACTTC. Filled out from reference TRBV28 and TRBJ2-7, the complete variable domain reads DVKVTQSSRYLVKRTGEKVFLECVQDMDHENMFWYRQDPGLGLRLIYFSYDVKMKEKGDIPEGYSVSREKKERFSLILESASTNQTSMYLCASSLRREHSYEQYFGPGTRLTVT.

This clonotype was recorded a few times. The chain joins TRBV10-2 to TRBJ1-1; 7 bases match TRBD1. V was clipped by 7 bases and J by 2 bases; unmatched bases: 7. The CDR3 runs 14 residues. CDR1 and CDR2 (germline): WSHSY, SAAADI. The CDR3 DNA is TGCGCCAGCATTCCCGGGACAGCTAACACTGAAGCTTTCTTT. Protein: CASIPGTANTEAFF.

This clonotype occurred many times. The chain combines TRBV7-3 with TRBJ2-2; D possibly corresponds to TRBD1 (5 bases). Trimming removed 4 bases from V and 4 bases from J, with 7 bases in between. In germline, CDR1 is SGHTA, CDR2 FQGTGA. This CDR3 is 13 amino acids long. The CDR3 loop reads CASSSRATGELFF. Here the CDR3 DNA reads TGTGCCAGCAGCTCCAGGGCCACCGGGGAGCTGTTTTTT.

This clonotype came up many times. An end of the junction does not agree with germline; a read error may underlie this. The chain combines TRBV5-1 with TRBJ2-3; 8 bases fit TRBD2. The CDR3 runs 15 residues. From germline, CDR1 is SGHRS and CDR2 YFSETQ. The CDR3 sequence is CASSLTSGYTDTQYF. The CDR3 DNA follows: TGTGCCAGCAGCTTAACTAGCGGATACACAGATACGCAGTATTTT. The complete variable domain, with remaining parts taken from reference TRBV5-1 and TRBJ2-3, reads KAGVTQTPRYLIKTRGQQVTLSCSPISGHRSVSWYQQTPGQGLQFLFEYFSETQRNKGNFPGRFSGRQFSNSRSEMNVSTLELGDSALYLCASSLTSGYTDTQYFGPGTRLTVL.

This clonotype showed up just a few times. This chain uses TRBV28 with TRBJ2-7, with D tentatively TRBD2 (6 bases). The V end was cut by 11 bases, the J end by 2 bases, with 13 bases between. CDR1 MDHEN and CDR2 SYDVKM come from the germline V gene. The CDR3 is 12 amino acids. The CDR3 nucleotides read TGTGCCGGCGGGACGACCCCCTACGAGCAGTACTTC. Its translation is CAGGTTPYEQYF.

The chain couples TRBV24-1 to TRBJ1-2; D is undetermined. Trimming left V 5 bases short and J 5 bases short, with 11 bases between. The CDR3 is made up of 13 amino acids. Germline CDR1 is KGHDR and CDR2 is SFDVKD. CDR3 residues: CATSVSGDYGYTF. The CDR3 coding sequence is TGTGCCACCAGTGTATCAGGTGATTATGGCTACACCTTC.

This clonotype was seen only a few times. This chain joins TRBV11-3 and TRBJ1-1; D might be TRBD1 (5 bases). V was shortened by 2 bases and J by 5 bases, with 12 bases between the two germline ends. Germline V lookup: CDR1 SGHNT, CDR2 YENEEA. CDR3 length equals 14 residues. CDR3 nucleotide sequence: TGTGCCAGCAGCTTATTAACGGGGGTAACTGAAGCTTTCTTT. Its protein product is CASSLLTGVTEAFF.

There are many counts of this clonotype. This chain connects TRBV5-4 to TRBJ2-1; 7 nucleotides agree with TRBD1. With 2 bases clipped from V and 7 bases from J, the junction kept 3 bases outside the gene matches. The CDR3 is 13 residues long. Germline values: CDR1 SGHNT, CDR2 YYREEE (reference sequence). CDR3 nucleotide sequence: TGTGCCAGCAGCTTATACAGGGGAAATGAGCAGTTCTTC. Translated: CASSLYRGNEQFF.